One sample yielded the 14 T cell receptor beta chains listed below, sequenced in a study of spatial heterogeneity in lung cancer. Time point of the sample: sample taken at primary tumor resection. Sequencing was performed on whole RNA extracted from tumor and nontumor lung tissue, or from frozen PBMC, and the material was left unsorted. TCRdb reprocessed the 5' RACE reads via MiXCR and lists one record per CDR3 protein. The sample has thousands of distinct CDR3 sequences; around 28% are singletons. The sequenced sample was PBMCs, obtained at surgery. The source is a male donor with early-stage non-small cell lung cancer.

This clonotype is termed medium-sized. V gene TRBV20-1 combines with J gene TRBJ2-5; D not certain. The CDR3 has 14 residues. Trimming removed 5 bases at V and 3 bases at J, with 16 bases between. Germline V gives CDR1 DFQATT, CDR2 SNEGSKA (reference sequence). CDR3 sequence (DNA): TGCAGTGCTCCTATGACCGCCTCAGAAGAGACCCAGTACTTC. Its translation: CSAPMTASEETQYF.

This chain connects TRBV7-2 to TRBJ2-5; D remains unclear. CDR1 and CDR2 (germline): SGHTA, FQGNSA. V was trimmed by 0 bases and J by 5 bases, leaving 1 base between them. The CDR3 is 11 residues long. CDR3 bases: TGTGCCAGCAGCTTAGCGGAGACCCAGTACTTC. Its protein is CASSLAETQYF.

In its sample, this clonotype is medium-sized. The chain combines TRBV20-1 with TRBJ1-1, with a tentative D call TRBD1 (5 bases). The germline V gene encodes CDR1 DFQATT and CDR2 SNEGSKA (reference sequence). Between the trimmed V and J ends, which lost 5 bases and 3 bases, there was a span of 16 bases. The CDR3 consists of 14 residues. CDR3 sequence: CSASRGGRDTEAFF. The CDR3 nucleotides read TGCAGTGCTTCAAGGGGAGGACGGGACACTGAAGCTTTCTTT.

This clonotype was seen at least ten times. The V call is TRBV6-2 or TRBV6-3, the J call TRBJ2-2, with D unresolved. Germline V CDR1 and CDR2: MNHEY, SVGEGT. V lost 5 bases and J 3 bases, leaving 19 bases between the germline ends. The CDR3 has 17 residues. The CDR3 nucleotides read TGTGCCAGCAGTCCCCCCCACAGTTCCTTTTACACCGGGGAGCTGTTTTTT. Protein sequence: CASSPPHSSFYTGELFF.

The gene calls are TRBV5-6 and TRBJ2-2, with 8 bases that match TRBD1. Germline-derived CDR1 and CDR2 are SGHDT and YYEEEE. J gave up 0 bases and V 4 bases, and 5 bases lay outside the gene matches. CDR3 length equals 16 residues. CDR3 amino acids: CASSAGTGSNTGELFF. In DNA form, the CDR3 reads TGTGCCAGCAGCGCCGGGACAGGCTCGAACACCGGGGAGCTGTTTTTT. The full variable domain, rest sourced from reference TRBV5-6 and TRBJ2-2, is DAGVTQSPTHLIKTRGQQVTLRCSPKSGHDTVSWYQQALGQGPQFIFQYYEEEERQRGNFPDRFSGHQFPNYSSELNVNALLLGDSALYLCASSAGTGSNTGELFFGEGSRLTVL.

This clonotype has more than one count but fewer than ten. V is TRBV5-6 and J is TRBJ2-1; D is perhaps TRBD1 or TRBD2 (5 bases each). V was pared by 3 bases and J by 11 bases, with 18 bases between. Germline CDR1 and CDR2: SGHDT and YYEEEE. CDR3 length equals 14 residues. The CDR3 DNA reads as TGTGCCAGCAGCTCCGGGACCCCCGTGGGGAAGCAGTTCTTC. It encodes CASSSGTPVGKQFF. Complete variable domain (other parts from reference TRBV5-6 and TRBJ2-1): DAGVTQSPTHLIKTRGQQVTLRCSPKSGHDTVSWYQQALGQGPQFIFQYYEEEERQRGNFPDRFSGHQFPNYSSELNVNALLLGDSALYLCASSSGTPVGKQFFGPGTRLTVL.

This clonotype is deemed medium-sized. This chain's CDR3 is CASTHQGPETQYF. In nucleotides, the CDR3 is TGTGCCAGCACTCACCAGGGGCCAGAGACCCAGTACTTC. V gene TRBV28 combines with J gene TRBJ2-5, with D maybe TRBD1 (6 bases). With 7 bases removed from V and 4 bases from J, the gap between germline ends came to 13 bases. CDR3 size: 13 residues. CDR1 is MDHEN, CDR2 SYDVKM, per germline.

The chain couples TRBV7-9 to TRBJ2-1, with D perhaps matching TRBD2 (6 bases). This CDR3 has 15 amino acids. The germline gives CDR1 SEHNR, CDR2 FQNEAQ (reference sequence). The V end lost 1 base, the J end lost 8 bases, and 15 bases lay between the germline ends. In nucleotides, the CDR3 is TGTGCCAGCAGCTTAGGACTAGAGGGGACCGATGAGCAGTTCTTC. It yields the protein CASSLGLEGTDEQFF. The whole variable domain, filled in from reference TRBV7-9 and TRBJ2-1, reads DTGVSQNPRHKITKRGQNVTFRCDPISEHNRLYWYRQTLGQGPEFLTYFQNEAQLEKSRLLSDRFSAERPKGSFSTLEIQRTEQGDSAMYLCASSLGLEGTDEQFFGPGTRLTVL.

The CDR3 sequence is CASSGGVHYGYTF. CDR3 coding DNA: TGTGCCAGTAGCGGCGGGGTACATTATGGCTACACCTTC. The genes are TRBV19 and TRBJ1-2, with D unresolved. Trimming took 6 bases from V and 5 from J, leaving 13 bases between them. This CDR3 region has 13 residues. The germline V gene encodes CDR1 LNHDA and CDR2 SQIVND (reference sequence).

Ten or more counts support this clonotype. The chain carries TRBV28 and TRBJ1-1; TRBD1 matches at 7 bases. Germline loops: CDR1 MDHEN, CDR2 SYDVKM. The length of the CDR3 is 15 residues. V dropped 8 bases and J dropped 0; count of bases not matched to a gene: 9. CDR3 nucleotides: TGTGCCAGCCTCCCAACGACAGGGCTGAACACTGAAGCTTTCTTT. Protein sequence: CASLPTTGLNTEAFF.

This chain links TRBV20-1 with TRBJ2-1, with a tentative D call TRBD2 (6 bases). With 2 bases removed from V and 9 bases from J, the gap between germline ends came to 14 bases. CDR3 length: 13 residues. Looked up from germline, CDR1 is DFQATT and CDR2 is SNEGSKA (reference sequence). CDR3 in amino acids: CSARNGLGGEQFF. The CDR3 DNA reads as TGCAGTGCTAGAAACGGACTGGGGGGTGAGCAGTTCTTC.

J is TRBJ2-7 and V is TRBV7-9, with D maybe TRBD2 (5 bases). V lost 2 bases and J lost 0, with 11 bases in between. The CDR3 sequence is 15 residues long. The V gene's germline CDR1 is SEHNR and CDR2 FQNEAQ (reference sequence). In DNA, the CDR3 is TGTGCCAGCAGCTTAAAAGCGGCGAGCTCCTACGAGCAGTACTTC. Translating it yields CASSLKAASSYEQYF.

By share, this clonotype counts as medium-sized. The junction and the germline gene differ at one end; a read error may be behind it. The V gene is TRBV4-2, the J gene TRBJ2-5; D is perhaps TRBD1 or TRBD2 (5 bases each). CDR3 length: 15 residues. Germline assignment: CDR1 LGHNA and CDR2 YNFKEQ. CDR3 sequence reads: CASRQDRGGQETQYF. The CDR3 DNA reads as TGTGCCAGCAGACAAGATCGGGGCGGACAAGAGACCCAGTACTTC.

In its sample, this clonotype was seen a few times. The V gene is TRBV29-1, the J gene TRBJ2-5, with D tentatively TRBD2 (6 bases). Per the germline V gene, CDR1 is SQVTM and CDR2 is ANQGSEA. The V end lost 4 bases, the J end lost 2 bases, and 8 bases lay between the germline ends. This CDR3 comprises 12 residues. DNA of the CDR3: TGCAGCGTTGGAGGGAGGCAAGAGACCCAGTACTTC. As protein: CSVGGRQETQYF.